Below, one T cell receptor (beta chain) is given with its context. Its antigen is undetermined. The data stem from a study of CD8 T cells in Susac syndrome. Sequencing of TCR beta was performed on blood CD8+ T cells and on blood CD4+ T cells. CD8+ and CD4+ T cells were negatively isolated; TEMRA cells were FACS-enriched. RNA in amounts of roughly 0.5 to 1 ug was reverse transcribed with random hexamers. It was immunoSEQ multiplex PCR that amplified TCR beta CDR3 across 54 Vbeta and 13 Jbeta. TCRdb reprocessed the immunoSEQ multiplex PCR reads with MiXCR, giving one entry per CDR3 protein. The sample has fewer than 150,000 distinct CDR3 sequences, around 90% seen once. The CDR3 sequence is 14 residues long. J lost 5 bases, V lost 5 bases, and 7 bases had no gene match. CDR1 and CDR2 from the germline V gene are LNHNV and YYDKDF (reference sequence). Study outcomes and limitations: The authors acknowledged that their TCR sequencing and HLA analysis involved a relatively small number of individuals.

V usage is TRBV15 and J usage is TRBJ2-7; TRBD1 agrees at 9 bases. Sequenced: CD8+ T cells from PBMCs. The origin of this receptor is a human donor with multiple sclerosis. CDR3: CATSRRQGVDEQYF. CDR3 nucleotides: TGTGCCACCAGCCGAAGACAGGGGGTCGACGAGCAGTACTTC.